This T cell receptor beta chain came from a study of blood T cell repertoires in COVID-19. This CDR3 has 15 amino acids. Germline CDR1 and CDR2: SGHVS and FQNEAQ. V lost 8 bases to trimming and J lost 4 bases; unmatched junction nucleotides: 14. Assay used: immunoSEQ multiplex PCR; TCRdb lists only in-frame clones, some missing. The table includes 94,000 or so clones, around 89% detected once. The J gene is TRBJ2-7, the V gene TRBV7-8; 7 bases agree with TRBD2. The source is a woman of 80 years or more with active COVID-19. Sequenced input: peripheral blood. The CDR3 DNA sequence: TGTGCCAGCCGGAAGGGCGGGAGTATATGGTACGAGCAGTACTTC. Protein product: CASRKGGSIWYEQYF.